The TCR beta chain described here comes from a study of T cells in Graves' hyperthyroidism and ophthalmopathy. The CDR3 regions of TCR beta were amplified from RNA transcripts. TCR CDR3 regions were first amplified by RT-PCR with HTBI primers. TCRdb re-analysed the multiplex PCR reads in MiXCR, keeping a single row per CDR3 protein. This table has fewer than 500,000 distinct CDR3 sequences, roughly 13% appearing once. Aged 18 to 65, the patients had hyperthyroidism that was newly diagnosed and had lasted under 2 months. Lactation, pregnancy, other autoimmune disease or uncontrolled infection excluded patients. Overall study results and limits: Before onset, ophthalmopathy was predicted by the model a median around 6 months earlier.

The CDR3 is made up of 17 amino acids. V shed 7 bases, J shed 1 base, and the junction held 15 bases outside the gene matches. Germline loops: CDR1 LGHNT, CDR2 FRNRAP. At least ten counts were recorded for this clonotype. Antigen: not known. This TCR was recovered from a man younger than 40 with Graves' hyperthyroidism that later progressed to Graves' ophthalmopathy. The chain uses TRBV12-5 and TRBJ2-7, with 8 bases matching TRBD1. The sample consisted of blood. The CDR3 nucleotides read TGTGCTAGTGCCTTTTTGTGGACAGGGAGGAGATCCTACGAGCAGTACTTC. This sequence encodes CASAFLWTGRRSYEQYF.